This is a list of T cell receptor beta chains from one sample in a study of cytotoxic CD8 clonotypes in ibrutinib-treated CLL. Data came from immunoSEQ multiplex PCR; TCRdb stores just in-frame clones and leaves some out. This sample yields 20,000 to 30,000 clones, of which roughly 65% are seen a single time; around 30% belongs to the top ten. Sequenced material: PBMCs, taken after 24 months of ibrutinib treatment. These receptors all come from a human donor with chronic lymphocytic leukemia. The CDR3 runs from the conserved cysteine through the conserved F or W. The order of the fields is clone size, J gene, D gene, V gene, CDR3 protein, CDR3 DNA. D genes are given only for firm matches. Size is omitted from some rows. Given values are once, few, many or a class for expanded clones.

. TRBJ1-4 TRBD1 TRBV7-9 CASSLQTGSEKLFF TGTGCCAGCAGCTTACAGACAGGGAGCGAAAAACTGTTTTTT
. TRBJ2-1 . TRBV12-1 CASIGRGRAYNEQFF TGTGCCAGCATTGGGAGGGGCCGAGCCTACAATGAGCAGTTCTTC
few TRBJ2-4 . TRBV15 CATSEDSYKNIQYF TGTGCCACCAGCGAAGACAGTTATAAAAACATTCAGTACTTC
. TRBJ2-7 TRBD1 TRBV4-1 CASSRQGDEQYF TGCGCCAGCAGTCGACAGGGGGACGAGCAGTACTTC
few TRBJ1-1 . TRBV7-9 CASSAQGSLLNTEAFF TGTGCCAGCAGCGCACAGGGTAGCCTACTGAACACTGAAGCTTTCTTT
. TRBJ2-6 TRBD1 TRBV18 CASSPDRLGSGANVLTF TGTGCCAGCTCACCGGACAGGTTAGGCTCTGGGGCCAACGTCCTGACTTTC
. TRBJ2-1 TRBD1 TRBV27 CASSLEGAFYNEQFF TGTGCCAGCAGTTTAGAGGGGGCCTTCTACAATGAGCAGTTCTTC
. TRBJ1-2 . TRBV4-1 CASSQVFGKDGYTF TGCGCCAGCAGCCAAGTGTTCGGTAAGGATGGCTACACCTTC
many TRBJ2-1 TRBD1 TRBV7-6 CASSPLGQGLTYNEQFF TGTGCCAGCAGTCCTCTCGGACAGGGATTAACCTACAATGAGCAGTTCTTC
. TRBJ2-5 TRBD1 TRBV29-1 CSVDRTGQETQYF TGCAGCGTTGATAGGACAGGACAAGAGACCCAGTACTTC
few TRBJ1-5 . TRBV5-1 CASSLTKDISNQPQHF TGCGCCAGCAGCTTGACTAAGGACATTAGCAATCAGCCCCAGCATTTT
. TRBJ2-1 . TRBV7-8 CASSFSSVSYNEQFF TGTGCCAGCAGCTTCTCTAGCGTCTCCTACAATGAGCAGTTCTTC
. TRBJ1-5 . TRBV7-9 CASSLAGGVGNQPRHF TGTGCCAGCAGCTTAGCCGGGGGGGTCGGCAATCAGCCCCGGCATTTT
many TRBJ1-2 . TRBV5-4 CASSLWGGRATGYTF TGTGCCAGCAGCTTGTGGGGGGGAAGGGCAACCGGCTACACCTTC
. TRBJ1-2 . TRBV5-1 CASSPATDGNAGNTF TGCGCCAGCAGCCCCGCGACGGACGGGAATGCAGGCAACACCTTC
. TRBJ1-5 . TRBV6-1 CASSEAHPDSNQPQHF TGTGCCAGCAGTGAAGCGCATCCGGATAGCAATCAGCCCCAGCATTTT
. TRBJ2-2 . TRBV7-9 CASKQGPLGGELFF TGTGCCAGCAAGCAGGGGCCCTTGGGCGGGGAGCTGTTTTTT
. TRBJ2-6 . TRBV7-9 CASSVASSGANVLTF TGTGCCAGCAGCGTGGCCAGCTCTGGGGCCAACGTCCTGACTTTC
. TRBJ1-2 TRBD1 TRBV19 CASSSPRGTGYGYTF TGTGCCAGTAGTTCCCCCCGCGGGACAGGGTATGGCTACACCTTC
. TRBJ2-5 . TRBV11-1 CASSLGESETQYF TGTGCCAGCAGCTTAGGGGAGTCAGAGACCCAGTACTTC
. TRBJ2-2 . TRBV11-2 CATPRAGAVNTGELFF TGTGCCACGCCTCGGGCGGGGGCCGTTAACACCGGGGAGCTGTTTTTT
. TRBJ2-3 TRBD2 TRBV5-1 CASSLGLAGGSTDTQYF TGCGCCAGCAGCTTGGGACTAGCGGGGGGCAGCACAGATACGCAGTATTTT
once TRBJ2-1 TRBD2 TRBV11-2 CASSLGTSGRSNEQFF TGTGCCAGCAGCTTAGGGACTAGCGGGAGAAGCAATGAGCAGTTCTTC
. TRBJ1-2 . TRBV9 CASSVAQNYGYTF TGTGCCAGCAGCGTAGCGCAAAACTATGGCTACACCTTC
few TRBJ1-1 . TRBV10-3 CAINTGRENTEAFF TGTGCCATCAATACCGGACGGGAGAACACTGAAGCTTTCTTT
medium-sized TRBJ1-5 . TRBV5-1 CASRTAPTQPQHF TGCGCCAGCAGAACCGCCCCTACTCAGCCCCAGCATTTT
. TRBJ2-7 TRBD2 TRBV4-1 CASSLHEVTSGGITSYEQYF TGCGCCAGCAGCCTTCATGAAGTGACTAGCGGGGGGATTACCTCCTACGAGCAGTACTTC